One sample yielded the 27 T cell receptor beta chains listed below, sequenced in a study of response to subunit inactivated influenza vaccine. TCRdb recomputed calls from the RT-PCR reads with MiXCR, one row per CDR3 protein. The sample lists more than 700,000 distinct CDR3 sequences, about 20% occurring once. Sequences were derived from PBMCs from blood, sampled about 5 days after vaccination. Receptors were obtained from a man aged 45-60 years who received an inactivated influenza vaccine.

The CDR3 is CASSSAQKHTGNTIYF. The CDR3 DNA reads TGTGCCAGCAGTTCGGCTCAAAAACATACCGGAAACACCATATATTTT. This chain uses TRBV28 with TRBJ1-3; D gene uncertain. Germline V gene lookup returns CDR1 MDHEN and CDR2 SYDVKM. Trimming took 4 bases from V and 4 from J, leaving 17 bases between them. The CDR3 runs 16 residues.

A note on this clonotype: This clone may be a read error of a much larger clone one base away. The rearrangement links TRBV7-9 to TRBJ2-7; D ambiguous. There are 13 residues in the CDR3. The germline CDR1 and CDR2 sequences are SEHNR and FQNEAQ (reference sequence). V gave up 4 bases and J gave up 5 bases, with 12 bases separating them. The CDR3 DNA reads TGTGCCAGCAGCTCTCGAGCAGGCGACGAGCAGTACTTC. This codes for CASSSRAGDEQYF.

This sequence joins TRBV11-2 and TRBJ1-1; 9 bases fit TRBD1. Trimming cost V 2 bases and J 9 bases; bases outside gene matches: 4. The CDR3 is made up of 13 amino acids. Germline V CDR1 and CDR2: SGHAT, FQNNGV. The CDR3 region is CASSLRQGVKAFF. In DNA, the CDR3 is TGTGCCAGCAGCTTAAGACAGGGGGTGAAAGCTTTCTTT.

The sample holds many counts of this clonotype. V gene TRBV20-1 combines with J gene TRBJ2-3; the match to TRBD2 covers 7 bases. The CDR3 has 15 amino acids. In germline, CDR1 is DFQATT, CDR2 SNEGSKA (reference sequence). V lost 3 bases, J lost 2 bases, and 8 bases stayed unmatched. CDR3 DNA sequence: TGCAGTGCTAGCAATCCTAGCGGCCTCACAGATACGCAGTATTTT. Protein sequence: CSASNPSGLTDTQYF.

The chain uses TRBV7-8 and TRBJ2-1; TRBD1 agrees at 8 bases. V lost 5 bases, J lost 2 bases, and 5 bases stayed unmatched. This CDR3 has 15 amino acids. Germline-derived CDR1 and CDR2 are SGHVS and FQNEAQ. CDR3 coding DNA: TGTGCCAGCAGCATGACAGGGGTTCCCTACAATGAGCAGTTCTTC. Protein sequence: CASSMTGVPYNEQFF.

The chain employs TRBV29-1 and TRBJ2-7; 16 positions agree with TRBD2. Per germline, CDR1 SQVTM and CDR2 ANQGSEA. CDR3 length: 15 amino acids. Germline trimming cut 7 bases from V and 6 bases from J; bases unmatched to any gene: 9. CDR3 DNA sequence: TGCAGCGGTGTGGGACTAGCGGGGGGGCGTCTCGAGCAGTACTTC. Protein: CSGVGLAGGRLEQYF.

This clonotype was detected only a few times. The chain uses TRBV10-3 and TRBJ2-7; the D gene is possibly TRBD2 (6 bases). Germline loops: CDR1 ENHRY, CDR2 SYGVKD. Trimming cost V 2 bases and J 3 bases, with 11 bases left between them. The CDR3 extends over 14 amino acids. CDR3 loop: CAISERLVIYEQYF. CDR3 nucleotides: TGTGCCATCAGTGAGCGACTAGTCATCTACGAGCAGTACTTC.

The chain joins TRBV7-2 to TRBJ2-1; possibly TRBD2 for D (7 bases). The CDR3 runs 15 residues. V was pared by 7 bases and J by 2 bases, with 15 bases between. CDR1 is SGHTA, CDR2 FQGNSA, per germline. The CDR3 sequence is CASNPGGSTYNEQFF. CDR3 DNA sequence: TGTGCCAGCAACCCGGGGGGCTCAACCTACAATGAGCAGTTCTTC.

The sample holds a few counts of this clonotype. The rearrangement uses TRBV9 and TRBJ2-5, with TRBD2 identical over 11 bases. The ends lost 0 bases at V and 0 bases at J; junction bases unmatched: 10. CDR3 length: 19 residues. Germline assignment: CDR1 SGDLS and CDR2 YYNGEE. The CDR3 spells CASSVATTSGITYQETQYF. The CDR3 coding sequence is TGTGCCAGCAGCGTAGCTACGACTAGCGGGATTACGTACCAAGAGACCCAGTACTTC. The full variable domain, completed using reference TRBV9 and TRBJ2-5, is DSGVTQTPKHLITATGQRVTLRCSPRSGDLSVYWYQQSLDQGLQFLIQYYNGEERAKGNILERFSAQQFPDLHSELNLSSLELGDSALYFCASSVATTSGITYQETQYFGPGTRLLVL.

This clonotype appeared a few times. The V and J genes are TRBV7-8 and TRBJ2-5; 8 nucleotides agree with TRBD2. The CDR3 is 15 amino acids. With 4 bases clipped from V and 2 bases from J, the junction kept 6 bases outside the gene matches. The germline CDR1 and CDR2 sequences are SGHVS and FQNEAQ. The CDR3 spells CASSSRLANQETQYF. In nucleotides, the CDR3 is TGTGCCAGCAGCTCCCGACTAGCGAATCAAGAGACCCAGTACTTC.

The rearrangement joins TRBV12-3 or TRBV12-4 to TRBJ2-3, with 9 bases identical to TRBD1. The junction had 9 bases not matched to a gene; V was cut back by 5 bases and J by 3 bases. This CDR3 spans 16 amino acids. This chain's CDR3 is CASSGGQGLETDTQYF. Written as DNA, the CDR3 is TGTGCCAGCAGTGGGGGACAGGGCTTGGAGACAGATACGCAGTATTTT.

The chain recombines TRBV4-1 with TRBJ2-1; D remains ambiguous. The CDR3 contains 17 residues. Per the germline V gene, CDR1 is MGHRA and CDR2 is YSYEKL. V dropped 0 bases and J dropped 0 bases, with 12 bases sitting between them. The CDR3 protein is CASSQDIGTFSYNEQFF. In nucleotides, the CDR3 is TGCGCCAGCAGCCAAGATATAGGTACTTTCTCCTACAATGAGCAGTTCTTC.

The sample holds a few counts of this clonotype. The CDR3 sequence: CASSPDWDYEQYF. CDR3 DNA sequence: TGCGCCAGCAGCCCCGATTGGGACTACGAGCAGTACTTC. V and J are TRBV5-1 and TRBJ2-7; no clear D. The V end lost 4 bases, the J end lost 3 bases, and 11 bases lay between the germline ends. Germline CDR1 and CDR2: SGHRS and YFSETQ. This CDR3 has 13 residues.

As concerns this clonotype: In this CDR3 the conserved last residue, phenylalanine or tryptophan, is missing, so a read error is likely. The limits of the CDR3 on the DNA are not certain, so only TCRdb's listed CDR3 is given. The chain employs TRBV25-1 and TRBJ2-4; the table's D gene call, TRBD1, was not cross checked with the DNA. Germline V gene lookup returns CDR1 MGHDK and CDR2 SYGVNS. With termini counted, the CDR3 has 11 amino acids. Here the CDR3 reads CASSEFDRVEL.

The chain carries TRBV30 and TRBJ1-6, with 9 bases lining up with TRBD1. The J segment lost 9 bases and the V segment lost 4 bases, leaving 7 bases of the junction unmatched. CDR3 length: 14 residues. The V gene's germline CDR1 is GTSNPN and CDR2 SVGIG (reference sequence). The DNA of the CDR3 is TGTGCCTGGACGTCTGGGACAGGGAGTTCACCCCTCCACTTT. Encoded protein: CAWTSGTGSSPLHF.

The sample holds many counts of this clonotype. The chain carries TRBV12-3 or TRBV12-4 and TRBJ1-1, with D unclear. V lost 5 bases to trimming and J lost 4 bases, with 11 bases between them. The length of the CDR3 is 13 residues. In DNA form, the CDR3 reads TGTGCCAGCAGTCTGGATTTGGGCACTGAAGCTTTCTTT. Protein sequence: CASSLDLGTEAFF.

This clonotype appeared a few times. The chain links TRBV12-3 or TRBV12-4 to TRBJ2-7; TRBD1 agrees at 7 bases. The CDR3 contains 15 residues. With 6 bases clipped from V and 0 bases from J, the junction kept 8 bases outside the gene matches. The CDR3 protein is CASSPTGPSSYEQYF. The CDR3 DNA follows: TGTGCCAGCAGCCCGACAGGGCCCTCCTCCTACGAGCAGTACTTC.

The chain is built from TRBV12-3 or TRBV12-4 and TRBJ2-3; 12 nucleotides align to TRBD2. The length of the CDR3 is 16 residues. V lost 6 bases to trimming and J lost 4 bases; unmatched junction nucleotides: 8. The CDR3 bases are TGTGCCAGCAGCCCCTCTAGCGGGGGGGCCGCAGATACGCAGTATTTT. It encodes CASSPSSGGAADTQYF.

This clonotype occurred a few times. V and J are TRBV29-1 and TRBJ1-1; tentatively, D is TRBD1 (6 bases). Germline V gene sequence: CDR1 SQVTM, CDR2 ANQGSEA. V lost 1 base, J lost 4 bases, and 13 bases lay in between. The CDR3 loop spans 14 amino acids. The DNA of the CDR3 is TGCAGCGTTGAAGCAAACAGGGCGAGCACTGAAGCTTTCTTT. Translated, it gives CSVEANRASTEAFF.

This clonotype was recorded a few times. This chain's CDR3 is CASSQLLLPPGREQFF. The CDR3 DNA sequence: TGCGCCAGCAGCCAACTCCTTCTCCCCCCGGGAAGGGAGCAGTTCTTC. The V gene is TRBV4-3, the J gene TRBJ2-1, with TRBD2 as a possible D gene (5 bases). There are 16 residues in the CDR3. Trimming took 2 bases from V and 10 from J, leaving 21 bases between them. The V gene's germline CDR1 is LGHNA and CDR2 YSLEER.

The chain is built from TRBV5-1 and TRBJ1-1, with no clear D. There are 13 residues in the CDR3. Germline CDR1 reads SGHRS; CDR2 reads YFSETQ. Trimming cost V 2 bases and J 8 bases, with 13 bases left between them. The CDR3 region has the DNA TGCGCCAGCAGCTTTTCCCCTAACAGCGAAGCTTTCTTT. Translated: CASSFSPNSEAFF.

The chain recombines TRBV20-1 with TRBJ1-5; 7 positions match TRBD1. CDR1 DFQATT and CDR2 SNEGSKA come from the germline V gene (reference sequence). Trimming removed 6 bases from V and 3 bases from J; junction bases left unmatched: 8. This CDR3 comprises 14 residues. The CDR3 coding sequence is TGCAGTGCCCTCGAGGGGGCGAACAATCAGCCCCAGCATTTT. Translated: CSALEGANNQPQHF.

This clonotype turned up a few times. The V and J genes are TRBV10-3 and TRBJ2-2; unclear D gene. This CDR3 comprises 12 residues. V lost 11 bases and J lost 0, with 7 bases in between. Germline V gene lookup returns CDR1 ENHRY and CDR2 SYGVKD. CDR3: CAVYANTGELFF. CDR3 nucleotide sequence: TGTGCCGTCTACGCGAACACCGGGGAGCTGTTTTTT.

This clonotype was recorded a few times. The chain couples TRBV10-3 to TRBJ2-4; tentative D call: TRBD2 (6 bases). CDR1 and CDR2 (germline): ENHRY, SYGVKD. V lost 3 bases and J 5 bases, leaving 14 bases between the germline ends. There are 15 residues in the CDR3. CDR3 sequence reads: CAISDPRRAENIQYF. CDR3 sequence (DNA): TGTGCCATCAGTGACCCGAGGAGGGCCGAAAACATTCAGTACTTC.

The V gene is TRBV7-9, the J gene TRBJ2-2, with D unclear. V lost 1 base to trimming and J lost 5 bases, with 8 bases between them. Germline lookup yields CDR1 SEHNR and CDR2 FQNEAQ (reference sequence). This CDR3 region has 14 residues. The CDR3 spells CASSLDVGTGELFF. CDR3 nucleotide sequence: TGTGCCAGCAGCTTAGATGTTGGAACCGGGGAGCTGTTTTTT.

The chain is built from TRBV20-1 and TRBJ2-7, with 9 bases lining up with TRBD2. V lost 2 bases to trimming and J lost 5 bases; unmatched junction nucleotides: 7. Germline assignment: CDR1 DFQATT and CDR2 SNEGSKA (reference sequence). The CDR3 has 14 amino acids. In DNA, the CDR3 is TGCAGTGCTAGACATAGCGGGAGTTTCCACGAGCAGTACTTC. It yields the protein CSARHSGSFHEQYF.

The chain couples TRBV19 to TRBJ2-2, with D tentatively TRBD1 (6 bases). Germline V gene lookup returns CDR1 LNHDA and CDR2 SQIVND (reference sequence). The CDR3 sequence is 13 residues long. Trimming took off 4 bases at V and 9 bases at J, with 12 bases between the two ends. DNA of the CDR3: TGTGCCAGTAGTACTACCAGGGGTTGGGAGCTGTTTTTT. Its protein product is CASSTTRGWELFF. Together with reference TRBV19 and TRBJ2-2, the CDR3 gives the full variable domain: DGGITQSPKYLFRKEGQNVTLSCEQNLNHDAMYWYRQDPGQGLRLIYYSQIVNDFQKGDIAEGYSVSREKKESFPLTVTSAQKNPTAFYLCASSTTRGWELFFGEGSRLTVL.